A single sample is the source of the 26 T cell receptor beta chains below, sequenced in a study of blood T cell repertoires in COVID-19. Here immunoSEQ multiplex PCR was the method, and the copy in TCRdb shows in-frame clones only, minus some. The profile shows approximately 240,000 clones, approximately 83% of them singletons. Sequencing used peripheral blood. Every receptor here comes from a woman under 40 who had recovered from COVID-19.

The chain couples TRBV19 to TRBJ2-2, with D possibly TRBD1 on 6 matching bases. Trimming removed 4 bases at V and 1 base at J, with 10 bases between. This CDR3 region has 15 residues. CDR1 is LNHDA and CDR2 is SQIVND in the germline V gene (reference sequence). The CDR3 region has the DNA TGTGCCAGTAGTAGGTTGGACAGGAACACCGGGGAGCTGTTTTTT. This codes for CASSRLDRNTGELFF.

The chain couples TRBV7-9 to TRBJ1-3, with 8 positions matching TRBD1. V gave up 5 bases and J gave up 6 bases; unmatched junction bases: 6. The CDR3 extends over 14 amino acids. The V gene's germline CDR1 is SEHNR and CDR2 FQNEAQ (reference sequence). The CDR3 region is CASSLSTGANTIYF. The CDR3 DNA is TGTGCCAGCAGCCTCTCGACAGGGGCAAACACCATATATTTT.

This sequence joins TRBV2 and TRBJ2-4; 11 bases match TRBD2. This CDR3 has 15 amino acids. Germline lookup yields CDR1 SNHLY and CDR2 FYNNEI. Losses at the gene ends were 10 bases for V and 9 bases for J; bases not matched to a gene: 14. CDR3 coding DNA: TGTGCCACAGCTAGCGGGGGGCGGGGGTCGGCCATTCAGTACTTC. Its translation: CATASGGRGSAIQYF.

The chain couples TRBV27 to TRBJ2-7; D is ambiguous. V was trimmed by 0 bases and J by 1 base, leaving 4 bases between them. This CDR3 has 13 amino acids. In germline, CDR1 is MNHEY, CDR2 SMNVEV (reference sequence). As DNA, the CDR3 is TGTGCCAGCAGTTTATCATTATCCTACGAGCAGTACTTC. It codes for CASSLSLSYEQYF.

The J gene is TRBJ2-5, the V gene TRBV5-1, with a tentative D call TRBD2 (6 bases). Looked up from germline, CDR1 is SGHRS and CDR2 is YFSETQ. The germline V and J ends were trimmed by 0 bases and 2 bases, with 11 bases remaining between them. The CDR3 length is 15 residues. The CDR3: CASSLGREIQETQYF. CDR3 nucleotides: TGCGCCAGCAGCTTGGGACGGGAGATACAAGAGACCCAGTACTTC.

This chain links TRBV18 with TRBJ2-2, with D tentatively TRBD2 (5 bases). This CDR3 region has 14 residues. The V end lost 5 bases, the J end lost 3 bases, and 10 bases lay between the germline ends. CDR1 and CDR2 (germline): KGHSH, LQKENI. The CDR3 DNA is TGTGCCAGCTCAGCCGTGGAGGACACCGGGGAGCTGTTTTTT. Protein: CASSAVEDTGELFF. The full variable domain, with the rest looked up from reference TRBV18 and TRBJ2-2, is NAGVMQNPRHLVRRRGQEARLRCSPMKGHSHVYWYRQLPEEGLKFMVYLQKENIIDESGMPKERFSAEFPKEGPSILRIQQVVRGDSAAYFCASSAVEDTGELFFGEGSRLTVL.

This chain links TRBV4-1 with TRBJ1-4, with D tentatively TRBD1 (5 bases). Germline lookup yields CDR1 MGHRA and CDR2 YSYEKL. Trimming removed 7 bases from V and 5 bases from J, with 11 bases in between. CDR3 length: 13 amino acids. The CDR3 loop is CASTLAGNEKLFF. CDR3 nucleotides: TGCGCCAGCACCTTGGCAGGGAATGAAAAACTGTTTTTT.

The V and J genes are TRBV4-2 and TRBJ2-7; 9 nucleotides line up with TRBD2. Germline-derived CDR1 and CDR2 are LGHNA and YNFKEQ. Germline trimming cut 1 base from V and 4 bases from J; bases unmatched to any gene: 8. The CDR3 extends over 16 amino acids. The CDR3 spells CASSQASGGTYYEQYF. CDR3 DNA: TGTGCCAGCAGCCAAGCCAGCGGGGGGACTTATTACGAGCAGTACTTC.

This clone was observed a few times. The chain links TRBV27 to TRBJ1-2; 7 nucleotides align to TRBD1. This CDR3 comprises 15 residues. V shed 9 bases, J shed 3 bases, and the junction held 13 bases outside the gene matches. CDR1 and CDR2 from the germline V gene are MNHEY and SMNVEV (reference sequence). In DNA form, the CDR3 reads TGTGCCAGGATAACAGGGGCGGCCCGTGACTATGGCTACACCTTC. It is translated as CARITGAARDYGYTF.

The V gene is TRBV5-1, the J gene TRBJ2-7, with 7 bases fitting TRBD2. Trimming took 4 bases from V and 4 from J; bases not matched to a gene: 5. CDR1 and CDR2 (germline): SGHRS, YFSETQ. This CDR3 is 13 amino acids long. CDR3 DNA: TGCGCCAGCAGCCCCCAGCGGGGATACGAGCAGTACTTC. It codes for CASSPQRGYEQYF.

This chain connects TRBV5-1 to TRBJ1-6; D possibly corresponds to TRBD1 (6 bases). V was shortened by 3 bases and J by 6 bases, with 13 bases between the two germline ends. Germline loops: CDR1 SGHRS, CDR2 YFSETQ. This CDR3 region has 15 residues. CDR3 residues: CASSSYQGSNSPLHF. The CDR3 DNA reads as TGCGCCAGCAGCTCTTATCAGGGGTCTAATTCACCCCTCCACTTT.

The V gene is TRBV5-1, the J gene TRBJ1-2; D not certain. Germline lookup yields CDR1 SGHRS and CDR2 YFSETQ. The CDR3 consists of 14 residues. V was trimmed by 0 bases and J by 5 bases, leaving 11 bases between them. The CDR3 is CASSLESLGYGYTF. CDR3 coding DNA: TGCGCCAGCAGCTTGGAGTCTCTCGGGTATGGCTACACCTTC.

The chain is built from TRBV4-3 and TRBJ2-3, with a possible D match to TRBD1 (5 bases). Trimming left V 1 base short and J 1 base short, with 9 bases between. Germline V gives CDR1 LGHNA, CDR2 YSLEER. The CDR3 runs 15 residues. CDR3: CASSQVYRRTDTQYF. As DNA, the CDR3 is TGCGCCAGCAGCCAAGTTTACAGGCGCACAGATACGCAGTATTTT.

V gene TRBV6-5 combines with J gene TRBJ2-1; 11 positions agree with TRBD2. The CDR3 length is 16 residues. The V gene's germline CDR1 is MNHEY and CDR2 SVGAGI. Unmatched junction bases numbered 6, after V lost 2 bases and J lost 6 bases. The DNA of the CDR3 is TGTGCCAGCAGTTACCATAGCGGGGGGGCCGGCAATGAGCAGTTCTTC. Translated, it gives CASSYHSGGAGNEQFF.

This clone has just one count. V usage is TRBV6-1 and J usage is TRBJ2-1, with TRBD2 matching over 14 bases. Germline trimming cut 1 base from V and 6 bases from J; bases unmatched to any gene: 2. This CDR3 is built from 16 residues. The germline CDR1 and CDR2 sequences are MNHNS and SASEGT. The CDR3 sequence: CASSEVGTSGGNEQFF. The CDR3 DNA follows: TGTGCCAGCAGTGAAGTGGGGACTAGCGGGGGCAATGAGCAGTTCTTC.

The chain is built from TRBV29-1 and TRBJ1-6; unclear D gene. With 7 bases removed from V and 6 bases from J, the gap between germline ends came to 13 bases. Looked up from germline, CDR1 is SQVTM and CDR2 is ANQGSEA. This CDR3 contains 13 residues. CDR3 coding DNA: TGCAGCGCCCGGGAGGCGATTAATTCACCCCTCCACTTT. It translates to CSAREAINSPLHF.

The rearrangement uses TRBV13 and TRBJ2-1; TRBD1 matches 7 bases. Germline V gene sequence: CDR1 PRHDT, CDR2 FYEKMQ (reference sequence). The V segment lost 5 bases and the J segment 0 bases; nucleotides outside the gene matches: 7. The CDR3 extends over 16 amino acids. The CDR3 loop is CASSTPDRDSYNEQFF. The CDR3 DNA follows: TGTGCCAGCAGCACCCCCGACAGGGACTCCTACAATGAGCAGTTCTTC.

The chain has TRBV6-2 or TRBV6-3 and TRBJ2-7; D gene uncertain. The V gene's germline CDR1 is MNHEY and CDR2 SVGEGT. V lost 0 bases and J 7 bases, leaving 13 bases between the germline ends. The CDR3 consists of 14 residues. The CDR3 bases are TGTGCCAGCAGTTACTCGAACTCGGCCGGGGAGCAGTACTTC. As protein: CASSYSNSAGEQYF.

The chain recombines TRBV10-3 with TRBJ2-7; 12 bases are a match to TRBD2. CDR1 and CDR2 (germline): ENHRY, SYGVKD. Germline trimming cut 10 bases from V and 0 bases from J; bases unmatched to any gene: 13. The CDR3 totals 17 residues. The CDR3 region is CATSPNLAGGTSYEQYF. CDR3 in DNA: TGTGCCACCTCCCCGAACCTAGCGGGGGGGACCTCCTACGAGCAGTACTTC.

This chain links TRBV2 with TRBJ2-4; TRBD2 might be the D (7 bases). Germline V gene sequence: CDR1 SNHLY, CDR2 FYNNEI. This CDR3 has 16 amino acids. With 6 bases removed from V and 0 bases from J, the gap between germline ends came to 15 bases. The CDR3 sequence: CASSLGGGGAKNIQYF. CDR3 coding DNA: TGTGCCAGCAGCCTGGGGGGAGGGGGAGCCAAAAACATTCAGTACTTC.

The rearrangement links TRBV30 to TRBJ1-2, with a possible D match to TRBD1 (5 bases). CDR3 size: 16 residues. Germline V gene lookup returns CDR1 GTSNPN and CDR2 SVGIG (reference sequence). V lost 2 bases and J 8 bases, leaving 24 bases between the germline ends. The DNA for the CDR3 is TGTGCCTGGAGTCCTCTTCTCCGGGGGGGTATCTGGGGCTACACCTTC. Translation: CAWSPLLRGGIWGYTF. Filled out from reference TRBV30 and TRBJ1-2, the complete variable domain reads SQTIHQWPATLVQPVGSPLSLECTVEGTSNPNLYWYRQAAGRGLQLLFYSVGIGQISSEVPQNLSASRPQDRQFILSSKKLLLSDSGFYLCAWSPLLRGGIWGYTFGSGTRLTVV.

V usage is TRBV6-5 and J usage is TRBJ2-3; no firm D call. Germline values: CDR1 MNHEY, CDR2 SVGAGI. V was pared by 6 bases and J by 3 bases, with 13 bases between. The CDR3 is 14 residues long. For the CDR3, the DNA is TGTGCCAGCAGGAGCCTACGGTCGACAGATACGCAGTATTTT. This sequence encodes CASRSLRSTDTQYF.

V is TRBV15 and J is TRBJ2-2, with a weak D call TRBD1 (6 bases). Between the trimmed V and J ends, which lost 4 bases and 3 bases, there was a span of 21 bases. Germline CDR1 reads LNHNV; CDR2 reads YYDKDF (reference sequence). The CDR3 has 18 residues. The CDR3 nucleotides are TGTGCCACCAGCATGACCGACAGGAGAAGGTTTGACACCGGGGAGCTGTTTTTT. Translated, it gives CATSMTDRRRFDTGELFF.

The CDR3 here is CASSLRDRILIGTDTQYF. The CDR3 bases are TGTGCCAGCTCACTCAGGGACAGGATCCTTATCGGCACAGATACGCAGTATTTT. The chain recombines TRBV18 with TRBJ2-3; 8 nucleotides align to TRBD1. Germline V gives CDR1 KGHSH, CDR2 LQKENI. This CDR3 contains 18 residues. The junction had 13 bases not matched to a gene; V was cut back by 4 bases and J by 1 base.

V usage is TRBV4-3 and J usage is TRBJ1-4; TRBD1 matches at 7 bases. Trimming cost V 0 bases and J 4 bases; bases outside gene matches: 11. The germline CDR1 and CDR2 sequences are LGHNA and YSLEER. This CDR3 comprises 18 residues. This chain's CDR3 is CASSQDLLRQGLNEKLFF. The CDR3 bases are TGCGCCAGCAGCCAAGATCTACTCAGACAGGGCCTTAATGAAAAACTGTTTTTT.

This clone was detected once. The chain uses TRBV4-1 and TRBJ2-3; D unresolved. Germline V gives CDR1 MGHRA, CDR2 YSYEKL. The CDR3 consists of 16 residues. V gave up 0 bases and J gave up 0 bases, with 10 bases separating them. CDR3 nucleotide sequence: TGCGCCAGCAGCCAAGATACCGGTTCTAGCACAGATACGCAGTATTTT. This encodes CASSQDTGSSTDTQYF.